This TCR beta chain derives from a study of T-cell memory formation after mild COVID-19. General study results and limits: The study detected some responding clones in pre-infection memory, suggesting cross-reactive memory joined. Later expanders leaned CD4+, whereas clones that contracted between day 15 and 85 were balanced CD4/CD8. CM and EM subsets held most contracting CD4+ clones; EMRA held CD8+ ones.

The CDR3 extends over 17 amino acids. The germline CDR1 and CDR2 sequences are SGHVS and FNYEAQ. V dropped 3 bases and J dropped 2 bases, with 19 bases sitting between them. Points on this clonotype: The antigen is not known.

Libraries for TCRalpha and TCRbeta carried sample barcodes and unique molecular identifiers via 5'RACE. TCRdb re-called the 5' RACE reads with MiXCR, one entry per CDR3 protein. The sample yields 2,000 to 2,500 distinct CDR3 sequences, over 65% seen once. The chain is built from TRBV7-6 and TRBJ2-5; perhaps TRBD2 as D (5 bases). The sample was PBMCs or a T cell subset sorted from them (not recorded which). The source of this sequence is an adult who had mild COVID-19 (a few samples of this study predate the infection). Cell type and time point are not known. CDR3 DNA: TGTGCCAGCAGCTTCCCGGAAGGGTACGAGCGGCAAGAGACCCAGTACTTC. This gives the protein CASSFPEGYERQETQYF.